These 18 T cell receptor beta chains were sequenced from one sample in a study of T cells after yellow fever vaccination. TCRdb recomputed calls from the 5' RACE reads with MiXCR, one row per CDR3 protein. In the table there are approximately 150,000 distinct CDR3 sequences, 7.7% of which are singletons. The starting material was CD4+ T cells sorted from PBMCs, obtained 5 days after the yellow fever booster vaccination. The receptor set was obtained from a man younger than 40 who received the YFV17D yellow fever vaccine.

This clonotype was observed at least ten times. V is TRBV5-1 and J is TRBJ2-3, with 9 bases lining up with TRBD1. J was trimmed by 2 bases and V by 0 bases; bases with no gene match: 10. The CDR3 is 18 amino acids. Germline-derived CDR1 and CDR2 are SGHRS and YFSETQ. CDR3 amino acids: CASSLGDRVFGVTDTQYF. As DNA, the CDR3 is TGCGCCAGCAGCTTGGGGGACAGGGTGTTCGGGGTCACAGATACGCAGTATTTT.

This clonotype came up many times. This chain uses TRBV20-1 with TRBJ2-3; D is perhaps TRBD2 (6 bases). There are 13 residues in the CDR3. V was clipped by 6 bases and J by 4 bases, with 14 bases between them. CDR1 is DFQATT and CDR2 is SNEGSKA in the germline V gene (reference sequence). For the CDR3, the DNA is TGCAGTGCCCGGCGCGGAGGGCCAGATACGCAGTATTTT. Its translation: CSARRGGPDTQYF.

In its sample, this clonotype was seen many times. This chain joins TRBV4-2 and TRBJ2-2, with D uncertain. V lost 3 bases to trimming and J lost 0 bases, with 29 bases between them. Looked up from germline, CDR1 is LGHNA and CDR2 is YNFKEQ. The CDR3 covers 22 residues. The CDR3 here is CASSQWIPQTLLELPNTGELFF. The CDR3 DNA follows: TGTGCCAGCAGCCAGTGGATTCCACAGACGCTCCTTGAGTTGCCGAACACCGGGGAGCTGTTTTTT.

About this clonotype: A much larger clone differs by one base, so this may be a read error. CDR3 DNA sequence: TGTGCCAGCAGTTGCTGGTCGACTAGCGGGAACACCGGGGAGCTGTTTTTT. The encoded protein is CASSCWSTSGNTGELFF. The chain combines TRBV6-2 or TRBV6-3 with TRBJ2-2, with 9 bases that match TRBD2. This CDR3 comprises 17 residues. CDR1 is MNHEY, CDR2 SVGEGT, per germline. V lost 4 bases to trimming and J lost 1 base; unmatched junction nucleotides: 7.

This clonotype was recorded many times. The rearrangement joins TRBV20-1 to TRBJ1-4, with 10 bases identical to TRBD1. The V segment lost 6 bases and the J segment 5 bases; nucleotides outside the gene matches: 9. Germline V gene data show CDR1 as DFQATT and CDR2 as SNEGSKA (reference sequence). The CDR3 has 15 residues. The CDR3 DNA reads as TGCAGTGCCAACCCTCGGACAGGGGGGAATGAAAAACTGTTTTTT. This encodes CSANPRTGGNEKLFF.

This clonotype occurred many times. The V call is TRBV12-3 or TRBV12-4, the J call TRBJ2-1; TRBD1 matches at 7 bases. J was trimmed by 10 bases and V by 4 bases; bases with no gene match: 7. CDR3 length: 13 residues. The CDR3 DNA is TGTGCCAGCAGTTCCGGGACAGCGCCGGAGCAGTTCTTC. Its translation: CASSSGTAPEQFF.

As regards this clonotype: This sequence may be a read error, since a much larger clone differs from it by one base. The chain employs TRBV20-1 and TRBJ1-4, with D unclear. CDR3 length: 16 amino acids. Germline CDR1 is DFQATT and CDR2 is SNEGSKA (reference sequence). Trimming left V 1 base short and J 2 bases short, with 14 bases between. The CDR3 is CSARVRRFGTNEKLFF. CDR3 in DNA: TGCAGTGCTAGAGTTCGGCGGTTTGGGACTAATGAAAAACTGTTTTTT.

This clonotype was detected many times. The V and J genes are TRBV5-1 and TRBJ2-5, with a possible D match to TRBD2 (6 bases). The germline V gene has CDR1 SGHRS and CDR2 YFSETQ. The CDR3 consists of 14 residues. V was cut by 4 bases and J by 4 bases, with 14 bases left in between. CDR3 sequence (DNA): TGCGCCAGCAGCGCCACTAGCAATAGAGAGACCCAGTACTTC. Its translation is CASSATSNRETQYF.

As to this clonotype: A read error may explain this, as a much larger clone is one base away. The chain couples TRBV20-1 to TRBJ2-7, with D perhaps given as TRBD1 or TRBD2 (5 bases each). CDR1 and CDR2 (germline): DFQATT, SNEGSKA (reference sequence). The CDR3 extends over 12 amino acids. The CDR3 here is CLQRDGVGAQYF. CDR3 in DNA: TGCCTCCAAAGGGACGGGGTGGGCGCGCAGTACTTC.

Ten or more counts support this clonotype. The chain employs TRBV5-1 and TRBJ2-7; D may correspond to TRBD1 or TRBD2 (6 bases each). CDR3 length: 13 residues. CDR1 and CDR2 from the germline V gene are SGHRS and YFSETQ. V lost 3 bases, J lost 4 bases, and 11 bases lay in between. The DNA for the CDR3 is TGCGCCAGCAGCTCGGGGGCGAGGTACGAGCAGTACTTC. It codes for CASSSGARYEQYF.

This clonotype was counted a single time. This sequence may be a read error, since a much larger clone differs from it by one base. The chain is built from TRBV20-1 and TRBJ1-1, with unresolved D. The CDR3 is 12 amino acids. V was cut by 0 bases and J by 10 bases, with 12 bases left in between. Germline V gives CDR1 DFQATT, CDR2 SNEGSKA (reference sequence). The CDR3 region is CSARDSSLRAFF. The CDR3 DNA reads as TGCAGTGCTAGAGATTCAAGCCTGAGAGCTTTCTTT.

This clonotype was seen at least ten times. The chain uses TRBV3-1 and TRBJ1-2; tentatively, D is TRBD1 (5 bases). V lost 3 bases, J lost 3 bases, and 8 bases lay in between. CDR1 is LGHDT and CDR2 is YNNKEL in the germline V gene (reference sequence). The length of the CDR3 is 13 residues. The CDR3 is CASSQGQYYGYTF. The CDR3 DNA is TGTGCCAGCAGCCAGGGGCAGTACTATGGCTACACCTTC.

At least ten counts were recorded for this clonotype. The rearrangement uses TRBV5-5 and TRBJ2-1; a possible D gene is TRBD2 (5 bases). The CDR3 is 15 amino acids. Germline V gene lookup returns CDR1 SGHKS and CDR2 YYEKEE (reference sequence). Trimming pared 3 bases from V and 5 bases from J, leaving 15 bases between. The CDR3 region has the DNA TGTGCCAGCAGCTCAACGGGCGGGCAAAACAATGAGCAGTTCTTC. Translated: CASSSTGGQNNEQFF.

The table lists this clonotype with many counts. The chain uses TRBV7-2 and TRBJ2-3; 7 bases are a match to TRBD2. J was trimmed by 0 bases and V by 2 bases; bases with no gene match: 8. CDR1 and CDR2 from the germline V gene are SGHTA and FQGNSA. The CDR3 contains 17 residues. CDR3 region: CASSLRLAVTSTDTQYF. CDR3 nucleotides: TGTGCCAGCAGCTTACGGCTAGCGGTAACTAGCACAGATACGCAGTATTTT.

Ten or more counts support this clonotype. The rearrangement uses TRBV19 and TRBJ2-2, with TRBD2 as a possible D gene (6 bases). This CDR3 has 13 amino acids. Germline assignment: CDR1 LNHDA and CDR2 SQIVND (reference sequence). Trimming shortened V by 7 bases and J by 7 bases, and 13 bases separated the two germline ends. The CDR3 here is CASMSGEGGELFF. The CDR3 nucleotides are TGTGCCAGTATGTCGGGAGAGGGCGGGGAGCTGTTTTTT.

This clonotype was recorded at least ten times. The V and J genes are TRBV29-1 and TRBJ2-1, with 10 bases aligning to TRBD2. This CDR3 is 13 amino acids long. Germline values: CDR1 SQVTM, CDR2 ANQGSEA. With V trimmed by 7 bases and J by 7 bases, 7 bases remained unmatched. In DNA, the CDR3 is TGCAGCGCGGGACTAGCGAGATGGAATGAGCAGTTCTTC. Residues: CSAGLARWNEQFF.

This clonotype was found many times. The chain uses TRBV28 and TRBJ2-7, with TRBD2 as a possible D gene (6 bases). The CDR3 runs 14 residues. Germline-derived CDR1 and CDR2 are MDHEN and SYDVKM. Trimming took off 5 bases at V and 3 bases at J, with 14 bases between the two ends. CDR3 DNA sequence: TGTGCCAGCAGTATTAAACCGGGACTCTACGAGCAGTACTTC. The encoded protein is CASSIKPGLYEQYF.

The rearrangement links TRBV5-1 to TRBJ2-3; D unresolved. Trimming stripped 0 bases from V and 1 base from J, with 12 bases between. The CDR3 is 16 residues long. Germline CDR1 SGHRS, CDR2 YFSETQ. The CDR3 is CASSLAPPVGTDTQYF. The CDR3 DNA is TGCGCCAGCAGCTTGGCCCCCCCGGTCGGCACAGATACGCAGTATTTT.